This T cell receptor (beta chain) was captured in a study of identical twins. Study results and limitations: Out-of-frame alpha sequences common to twins were enriched for low generation probability. Cord blood's abundant beta clonotypes had fewer insertions, unlike memory repertoires. Weaker excess twin sharing was seen among beta out-of-frame sequences.

V was cut by 3 bases and J by 2 bases, with 14 bases left in between. The CDR3 consists of 14 residues. Per the germline V gene, CDR1 is SQVTM and CDR2 is ANQGSEA. This clonotype was picked up many times. Antigen specificity is unknown. TCRdb called the 5' RACE reads again in MiXCR, with one record for every CDR3 protein. The table lists about 340,000 distinct CDR3 sequences, 9% to 15% of them singletons. This sample was shared with a second study, whose subject was yellow fever vaccine responses in identical twins. According to that study: Convergence reportedly seemed to mark part of the twins' vaccine T cell response, with personalization marking the rest.

The sample consisted of CD8+ T cells sorted from blood. This receptor was obtained from a woman in her late teens or twenties in good health. V usage is TRBV29-1 and J usage is TRBJ2-7, with a possible D match to TRBD1 (6 bases). The CDR3 loop reads CSVERTGIPYEQYF. For the CDR3, the DNA is TGCAGCGTTGAGAGAACAGGGATCCCCTACGAGCAGTACTTC.